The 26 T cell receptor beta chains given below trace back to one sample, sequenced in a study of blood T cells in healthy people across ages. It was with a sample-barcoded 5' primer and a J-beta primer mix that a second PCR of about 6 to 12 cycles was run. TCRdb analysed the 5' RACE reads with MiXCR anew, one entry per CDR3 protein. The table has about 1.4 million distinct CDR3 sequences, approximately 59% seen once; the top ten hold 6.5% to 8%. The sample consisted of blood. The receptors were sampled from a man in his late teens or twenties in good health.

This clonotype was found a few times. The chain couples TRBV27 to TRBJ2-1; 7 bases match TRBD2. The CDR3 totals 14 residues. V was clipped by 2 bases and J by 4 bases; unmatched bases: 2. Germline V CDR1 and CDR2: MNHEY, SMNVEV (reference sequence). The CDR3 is CASSLLAEYNEQFF. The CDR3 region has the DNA TGTGCCAGCAGTTTACTAGCGGAGTACAATGAGCAGTTCTTC.

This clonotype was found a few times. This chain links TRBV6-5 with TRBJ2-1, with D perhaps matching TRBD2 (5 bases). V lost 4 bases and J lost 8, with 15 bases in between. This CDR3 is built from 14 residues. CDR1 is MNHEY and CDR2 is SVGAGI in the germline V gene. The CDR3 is CASSFHPSSYEQFF. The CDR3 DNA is TGTGCCAGCAGTTTCCACCCTAGCAGCTATGAGCAGTTCTTC.

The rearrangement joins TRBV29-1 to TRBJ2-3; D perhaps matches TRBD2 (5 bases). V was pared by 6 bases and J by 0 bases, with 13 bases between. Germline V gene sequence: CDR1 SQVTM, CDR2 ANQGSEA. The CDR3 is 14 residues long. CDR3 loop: CSVAHGLSTDTQYF. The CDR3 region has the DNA TGCAGCGTCGCCCATGGACTTAGCACAGATACGCAGTATTTT.

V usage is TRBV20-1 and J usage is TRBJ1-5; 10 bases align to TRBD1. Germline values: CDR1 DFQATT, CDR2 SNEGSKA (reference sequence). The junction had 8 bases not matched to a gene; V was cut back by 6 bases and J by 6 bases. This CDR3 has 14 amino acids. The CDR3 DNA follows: TGCAGTGCCTCACAGACAGGGGGCTCTCAGCCCCAGCATTTT. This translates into CSASQTGGSQPQHF.

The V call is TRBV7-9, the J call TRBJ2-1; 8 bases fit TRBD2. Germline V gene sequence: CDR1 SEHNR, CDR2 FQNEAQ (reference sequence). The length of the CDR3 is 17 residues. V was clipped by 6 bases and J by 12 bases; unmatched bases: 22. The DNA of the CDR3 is TGTGCCAGCAGTTCCACGTGGTCGGGACTAGAGTTATCGTCGCAGTTCTTC. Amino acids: CASSSTWSGLELSSQFF.

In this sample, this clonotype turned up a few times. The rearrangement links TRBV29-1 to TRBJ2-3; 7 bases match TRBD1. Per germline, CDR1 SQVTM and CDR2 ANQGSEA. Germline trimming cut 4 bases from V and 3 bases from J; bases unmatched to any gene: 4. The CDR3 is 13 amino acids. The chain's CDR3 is CSVGQGETDTQYF. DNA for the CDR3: TGCAGCGTTGGTCAGGGGGAGACAGATACGCAGTATTTT.

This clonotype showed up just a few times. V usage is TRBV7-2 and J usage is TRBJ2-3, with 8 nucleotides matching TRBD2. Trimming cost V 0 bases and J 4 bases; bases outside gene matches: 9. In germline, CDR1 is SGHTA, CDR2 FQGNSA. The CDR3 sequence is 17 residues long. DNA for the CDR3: TGTGCCAGCAGCTTAGCGTCTCCGGGAGGGCGGGCAGATACGCAGTATTTT. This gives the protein CASSLASPGGRADTQYF.

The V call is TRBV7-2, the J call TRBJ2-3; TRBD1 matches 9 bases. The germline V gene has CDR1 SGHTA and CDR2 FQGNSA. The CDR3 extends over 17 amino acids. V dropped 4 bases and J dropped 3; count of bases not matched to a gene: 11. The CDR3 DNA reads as TGTGCCAGCAGCTCCGGCGCGTCCGGGACAGGGACAGATACGCAGTATTTT. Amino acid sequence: CASSSGASGTGTDTQYF.

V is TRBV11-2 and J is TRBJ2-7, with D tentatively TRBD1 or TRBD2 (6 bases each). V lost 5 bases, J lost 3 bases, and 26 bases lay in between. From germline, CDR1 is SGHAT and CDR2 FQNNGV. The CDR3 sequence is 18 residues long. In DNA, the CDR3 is TGTGCCAGCAGCCCCGCGGCTCGGGGGCGTCGGTTGTACTACGAGCAGTACTTC. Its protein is CASSPAARGRRLYYEQYF.

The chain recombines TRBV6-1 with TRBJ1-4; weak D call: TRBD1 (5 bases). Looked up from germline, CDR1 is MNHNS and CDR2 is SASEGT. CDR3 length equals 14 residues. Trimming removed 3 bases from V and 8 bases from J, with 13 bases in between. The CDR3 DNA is TGTGCCAGCAGTGATACGGGGCCTACGGAAAAACTGTTTTTT. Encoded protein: CASSDTGPTEKLFF.

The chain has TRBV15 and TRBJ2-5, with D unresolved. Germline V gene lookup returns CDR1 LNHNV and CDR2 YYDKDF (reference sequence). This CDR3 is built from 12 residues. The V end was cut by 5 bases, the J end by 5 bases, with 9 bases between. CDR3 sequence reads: CATSVGSETQYF. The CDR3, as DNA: TGTGCCACCAGCGTGGGTTCGGAGACCCAGTACTTC.

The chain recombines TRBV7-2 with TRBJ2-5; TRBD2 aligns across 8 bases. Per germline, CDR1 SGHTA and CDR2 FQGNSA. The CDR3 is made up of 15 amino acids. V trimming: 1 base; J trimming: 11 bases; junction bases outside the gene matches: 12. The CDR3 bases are TGTGCCAGCAGCTTAGGGGCGGGGGGTTGGAATGAGCAGTACTTC. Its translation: CASSLGAGGWNEQYF.

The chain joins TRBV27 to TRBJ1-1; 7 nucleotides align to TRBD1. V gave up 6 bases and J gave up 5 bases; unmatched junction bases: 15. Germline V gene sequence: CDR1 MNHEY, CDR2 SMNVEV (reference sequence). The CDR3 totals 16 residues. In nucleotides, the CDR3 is TGTGCCAGCAGGCCGAAACTCACAGGGGCGCGGACTGAAGCTTTCTTT. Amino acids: CASRPKLTGARTEAFF.

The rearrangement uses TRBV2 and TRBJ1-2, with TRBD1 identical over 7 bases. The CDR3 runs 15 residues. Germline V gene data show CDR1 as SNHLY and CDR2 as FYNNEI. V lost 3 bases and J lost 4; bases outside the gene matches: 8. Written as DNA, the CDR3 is TGTGCCAGCAGTGAGGAAACCGGGACAGTCTATGGCTACACCTTC. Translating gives CASSEETGTVYGYTF.

The CDR3 spells CASSLQGIGQPQHF. The CDR3 nucleotides are TGCGCCAGCAGCCTACAGGGTATTGGTCAGCCCCAGCATTTT. The V and J genes are TRBV4-1 and TRBJ1-5, with a tentative D call TRBD1 (6 bases). The CDR3 sequence is 14 residues long. Trimming cost V 4 bases and J 6 bases, with 13 bases left between them. Germline assignment: CDR1 MGHRA and CDR2 YSYEKL.

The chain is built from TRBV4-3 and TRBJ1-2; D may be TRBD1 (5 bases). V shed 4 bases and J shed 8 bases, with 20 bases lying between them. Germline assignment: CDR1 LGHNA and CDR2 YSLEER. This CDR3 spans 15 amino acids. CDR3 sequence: CASSLRVLGQEGYTF. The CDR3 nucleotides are TGCGCCAGCAGCCTACGCGTTTTGGGGCAAGAAGGCTACACCTTC.

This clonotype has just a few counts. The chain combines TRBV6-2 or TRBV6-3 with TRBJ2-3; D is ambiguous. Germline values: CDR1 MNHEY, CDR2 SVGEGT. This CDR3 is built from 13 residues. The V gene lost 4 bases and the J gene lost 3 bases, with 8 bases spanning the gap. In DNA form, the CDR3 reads TGTGCCAGCAGTTCCCGACGGACAGATACGCAGTATTTT. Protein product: CASSSRRTDTQYF.

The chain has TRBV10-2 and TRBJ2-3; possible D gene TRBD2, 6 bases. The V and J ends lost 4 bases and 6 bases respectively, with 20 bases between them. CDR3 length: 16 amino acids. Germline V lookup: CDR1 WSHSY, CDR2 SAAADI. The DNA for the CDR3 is TGCGCCAGCAGTGCGTACATTAGAGGAGCGGGCGATACGCAGTATTTT. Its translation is CASSAYIRGAGDTQYF.

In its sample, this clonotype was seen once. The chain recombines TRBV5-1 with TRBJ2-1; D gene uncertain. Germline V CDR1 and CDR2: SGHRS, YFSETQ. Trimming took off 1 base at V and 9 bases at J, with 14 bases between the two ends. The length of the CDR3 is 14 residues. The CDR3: CASSLPSPLAEQFF. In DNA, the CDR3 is TGCGCCAGCAGCTTGCCTAGTCCCTTGGCTGAGCAGTTCTTC.

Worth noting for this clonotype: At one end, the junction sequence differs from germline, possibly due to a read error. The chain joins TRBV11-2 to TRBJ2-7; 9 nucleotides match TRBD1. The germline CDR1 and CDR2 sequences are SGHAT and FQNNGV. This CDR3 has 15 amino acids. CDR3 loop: CASSLGSTGGDEQYF. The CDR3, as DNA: TGTGCCAGCAGCTTAGGTTCGACAGGGGGAGACGAGCAGTATTTC.

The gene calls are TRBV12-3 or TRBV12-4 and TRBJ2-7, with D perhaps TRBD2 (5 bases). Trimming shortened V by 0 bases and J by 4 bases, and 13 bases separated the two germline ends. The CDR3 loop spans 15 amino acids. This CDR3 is CASSLAKDSLYEQYF. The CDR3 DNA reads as TGTGCCAGCAGTTTAGCGAAGGACTCTTTATACGAGCAGTACTTC.

The CDR3, as DNA: TGTGCCAGCAGTGACTCGGCGGGGGGTAGCACAGATACGCAGTATTTT. Encoded protein: CASSDSAGGSTDTQYF. This sequence joins TRBV6-4 and TRBJ2-3; 8 positions agree with TRBD2. With V trimmed by 0 bases and J by 0 bases, 2 bases remained unmatched. Per germline, CDR1 MRHNA and CDR2 SNTAGT. The CDR3 is 16 residues long.

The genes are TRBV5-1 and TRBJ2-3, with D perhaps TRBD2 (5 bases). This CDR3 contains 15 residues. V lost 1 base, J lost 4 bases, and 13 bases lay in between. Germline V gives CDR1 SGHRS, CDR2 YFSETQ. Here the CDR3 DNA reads TGCGCCAGCAGCTTGTCCAGATCAGCGGCAGATACGCAGTATTTT. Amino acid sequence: CASSLSRSAADTQYF. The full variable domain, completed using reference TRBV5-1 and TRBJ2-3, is KAGVTQTPRYLIKTRGQQVTLSCSPISGHRSVSWYQQTPGQGLQFLFEYFSETQRNKGNFPGRFSGRQFSNSRSEMNVSTLELGDSALYLCASSLSRSAADTQYFGPGTRLTVL.

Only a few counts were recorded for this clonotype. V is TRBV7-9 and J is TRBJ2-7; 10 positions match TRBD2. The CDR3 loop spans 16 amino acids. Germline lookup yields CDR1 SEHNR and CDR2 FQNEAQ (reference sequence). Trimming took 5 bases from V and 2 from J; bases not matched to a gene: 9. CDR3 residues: CASSDETSGATYEQYF. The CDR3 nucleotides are TGTGCCAGCAGCGATGAAACTAGCGGGGCAACCTACGAGCAGTACTTC.

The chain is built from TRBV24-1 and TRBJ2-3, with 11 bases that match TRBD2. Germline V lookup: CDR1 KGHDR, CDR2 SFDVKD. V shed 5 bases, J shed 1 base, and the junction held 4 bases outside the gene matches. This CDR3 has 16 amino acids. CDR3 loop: CATSVGLAEGTDTQYF. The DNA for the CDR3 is TGTGCCACCAGTGTGGGACTAGCGGAGGGCACAGATACGCAGTATTTT.

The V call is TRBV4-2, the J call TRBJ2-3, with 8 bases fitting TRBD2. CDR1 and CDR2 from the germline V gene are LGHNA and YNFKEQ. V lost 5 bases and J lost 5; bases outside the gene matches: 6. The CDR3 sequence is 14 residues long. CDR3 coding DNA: TGTGCCAGCAGCTCCGGGGGGGCAGGAGATACGCAGTATTTT. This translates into CASSSGGAGDTQYF.